Described below is a single T cell receptor (beta chain) sequence and its context. The antigen remains undetermined. This sample was included in a study of beta chain features in type 1 diabetes. The study, taken as a whole, reports: Shorter templates might be favored by PCR, equally in patients and controls.

The germline V gene has CDR1 MGHDK and CDR2 SYGVNS. The V and J ends lost 0 bases and 4 bases respectively, with 3 bases between them. The CDR3 runs 13 residues. Of the isolated RNA, all was reverse transcribed, and so the sequenced material was expressed TCRB transcripts. The assay was immunoSEQ multiplex PCR, and TCRdb's table has in-frame clones only and misses some. This sample has under 500,000 clones; approximately 31% occur once, and the top ten carry around 0.065%. Every sorted population was more than 95% pure. Sequenced input: naive CD4+ T cells from blood. The sequence derives from a man aged 18-30 years in good health. J is TRBJ2-2 and V is TRBV25-1; D gene unclear. CDR3 sequence reads: CASSEYTTGELFF. The CDR3 DNA follows: TGTGCCAGCAGTGAATATACCACCGGGGAGCTGTTTTTT.